This T cell receptor (beta chain) was profiled in a study of T cell responses to AZD1222 COVID-19 vaccine. The study's findings and limits: Regions 160-218 and 743-854 dominated among vaccine-associated CD4 TCRs spanning spike. Spike-specific TCR repertoires showed rising breadth and depth after two AZD1222 doses. Repertoires were collected only later (after the peak T cell response had occurred). White British people made up most donors, females outnumbered males, and clonal diversity was possibly underestimated.

The CDR3 loop spans 12 amino acids. Trimming took 6 bases from V and 2 from J, leaving 5 bases between them. Germline loops: CDR1 KGHDR, CDR2 SFDVKD. In the case of this clone: The antigen is not known.

The repertoire was sequenced with immunoSEQ multiplex PCR; TCRdb's copy has only in-frame clones and lacks some. The sample contains 100,000 to 150,000 clones, around 86% of which appear only once. The TCR was taken from an adult in good health. The sample consisted of peripheral blood, taken on day 0 of AZD1222 vaccination. The chain combines TRBV24-1 with TRBJ2-3; D is unresolved. The CDR3 DNA follows: TGTGCCACCAGTTCCACCACAGATACGCAGTATTTT. Its translation: CATSSTTDTQYF.